This TCR beta chain derives from a study of T cells in Graves' hyperthyroidism and ophthalmopathy. Points from the study as a whole: Model output signaled ophthalmopathy a median approximately 6 months ahead of onset. In blood, most of the thyroid clonotypes expanded above 0.001 were also present. Ophthalmopathy cases were set apart from stable hyperthyroidism by a 13 V-J model.

What was amplified from RNA transcripts were TCR beta CDR3 regions. HTBI primers were used for first-round RT-PCR of the TCR CDR3. TCRdb used MiXCR to reprocess the multiplex PCR reads, holding one entry per CDR3 protein. Of a few hundred thousand distinct CDR3 sequences in the sample, around 50% were seen once. CDR3 size: 14 residues. V was cut by 0 bases and J by 1 base, with 7 bases left in between. Germline values: CDR1 ENHRY, CDR2 SYGVKD. To note about this clonotype: Antigen specificity is unknown.

Those patients with uncontrolled infection, other autoimmune disease, pregnancy or lactation were excluded. Sequenced: peripheral blood or thyroid tissue (not recorded which). The chain recombines TRBV10-3 with TRBJ2-7; D is unresolved. This sequence originates from an adult woman with Graves' disease, either hyperthyroidism or ophthalmopathy (not recorded which). The CDR3 region is CAISESGRSYEQYF. CDR3 bases: TGTGCCATCAGTGAGTCAGGACGTTCCTACGAGCAGTACTTC.